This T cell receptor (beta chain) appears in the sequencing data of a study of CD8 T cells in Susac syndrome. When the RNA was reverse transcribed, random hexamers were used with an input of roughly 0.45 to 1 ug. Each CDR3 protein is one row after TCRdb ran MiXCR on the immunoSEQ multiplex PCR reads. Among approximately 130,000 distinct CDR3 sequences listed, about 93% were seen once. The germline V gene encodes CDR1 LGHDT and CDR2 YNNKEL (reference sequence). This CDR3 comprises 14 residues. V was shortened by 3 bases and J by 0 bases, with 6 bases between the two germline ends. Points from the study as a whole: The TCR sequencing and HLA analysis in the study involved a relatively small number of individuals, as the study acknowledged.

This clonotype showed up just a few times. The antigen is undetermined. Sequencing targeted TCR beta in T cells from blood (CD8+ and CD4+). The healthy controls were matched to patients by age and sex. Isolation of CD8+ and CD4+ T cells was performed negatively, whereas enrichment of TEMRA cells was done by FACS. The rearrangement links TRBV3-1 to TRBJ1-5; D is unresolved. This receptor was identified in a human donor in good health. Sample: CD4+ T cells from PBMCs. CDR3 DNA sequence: TGTGCCAGCAGCCAGGGCAATAGCAATCAGCCCCAGCATTTT. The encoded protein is CASSQGNSNQPQHF.